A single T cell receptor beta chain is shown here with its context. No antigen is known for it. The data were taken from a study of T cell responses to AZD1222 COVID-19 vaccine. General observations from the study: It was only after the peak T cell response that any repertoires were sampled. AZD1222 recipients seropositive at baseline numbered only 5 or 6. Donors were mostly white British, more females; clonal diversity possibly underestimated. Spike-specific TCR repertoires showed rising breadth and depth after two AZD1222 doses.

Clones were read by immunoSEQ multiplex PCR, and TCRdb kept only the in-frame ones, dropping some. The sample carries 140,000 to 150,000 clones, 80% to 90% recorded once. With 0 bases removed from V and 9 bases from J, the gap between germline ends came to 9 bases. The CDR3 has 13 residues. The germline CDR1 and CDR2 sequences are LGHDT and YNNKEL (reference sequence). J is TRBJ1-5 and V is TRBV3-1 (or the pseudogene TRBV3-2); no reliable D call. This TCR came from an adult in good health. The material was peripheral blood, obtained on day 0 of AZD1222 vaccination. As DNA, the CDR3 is TGTGCCAGCAGCCAAGATCTGGGAGGGCCCCAGCATTTT. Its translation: CASSQDLGGPQHF.